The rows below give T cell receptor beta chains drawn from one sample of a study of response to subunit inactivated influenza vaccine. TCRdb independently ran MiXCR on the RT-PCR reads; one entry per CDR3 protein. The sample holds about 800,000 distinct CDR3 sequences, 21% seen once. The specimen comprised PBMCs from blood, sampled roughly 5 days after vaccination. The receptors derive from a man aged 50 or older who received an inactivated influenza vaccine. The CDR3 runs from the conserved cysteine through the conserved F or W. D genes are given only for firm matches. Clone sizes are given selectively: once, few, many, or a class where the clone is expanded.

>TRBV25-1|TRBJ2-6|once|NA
CASSTTAGANVLTF
TGTGCCAGCAGTACGACAGCCGGGGCCAACGTCCTGACTTTC
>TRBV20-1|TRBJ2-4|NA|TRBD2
CSARAGGGAAKNIQYF
TGCAGTGCTAGAGCTGGCGGGGGGGCGGCCAAAAACATTCAGTACTTC
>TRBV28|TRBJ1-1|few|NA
CASSARGRGWTEAFF
TGTGCCAGCAGTGCGAGGGGGAGAGGGTGGACTGAAGCTTTCTTT
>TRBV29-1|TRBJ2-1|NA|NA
CSVEDRSGIYNEQFF
TGCAGCGTTGAAGATCGGAGCGGAATATACAATGAGCAGTTCTTC
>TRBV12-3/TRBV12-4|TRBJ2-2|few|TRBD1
CASSADRGVTGELFF
TGTGCCAGCAGTGCGGACAGGGGAGTAACCGGGGAGCTGTTTTTT
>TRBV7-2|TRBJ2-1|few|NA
CASSSALAFNEQFF
TGTGCCAGCAGCTCCGCGCTTGCGTTCAATGAGCAGTTCTTC
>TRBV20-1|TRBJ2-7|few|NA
CSAITTRGNEQYF
TGCAGTGCCATTACAACCCGGGGCAACGAGCAGTACTTC
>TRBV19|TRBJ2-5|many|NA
CASSTGGRETQYF
TGTGCCAGCAGTACCGGGGGACGGGAGACCCAGTACTTC
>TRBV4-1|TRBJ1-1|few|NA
CASSQESLGGRRTEAFF
TGCGCCAGCAGCCAGGAATCGTTGGGGGGAAGGAGGACTGAAGCTTTCTTT
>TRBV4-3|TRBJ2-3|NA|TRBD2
CASSQEAGELPDTQYF
TGCGCCAGCAGCCAAGAGGCGGGAGAGCTTCCAGATACGCAGTATTTT
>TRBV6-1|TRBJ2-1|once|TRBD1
CASSTGTADYNEQFF
TGTGCCAGCAGTACCGGGACAGCGGATTACAATGAGCAGTTCTTC
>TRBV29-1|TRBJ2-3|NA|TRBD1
CSDYDRETDTQYF
TGCAGCGACTACGACAGGGAGACAGATACGCAGTATTTT
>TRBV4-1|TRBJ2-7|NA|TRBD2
CASSQAGGRFSYEQYF
TGCGCCAGCAGCCAAGCCGGCGGGAGGTTCTCCTACGAGCAGTACTTC
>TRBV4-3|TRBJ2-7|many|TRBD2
CASSQEGIGRNSYEQYF
TGCGCCAGCAGCCAGGAAGGAATCGGGAGGAATTCCTACGAGCAGTACTTC
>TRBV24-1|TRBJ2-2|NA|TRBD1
CATSDTGGSGELFF
TGTGCCACCAGTGACACAGGGGGGTCCGGGGAGCTGTTTTTT
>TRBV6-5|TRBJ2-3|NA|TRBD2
CASSYSIPSGVLDTQYF
TGTGCCAGCAGTTACTCGATTCCTAGCGGGGTCTTGGATACGCAGTATTTT
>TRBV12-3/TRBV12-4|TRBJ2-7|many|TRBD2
CASSREASGSYEQYF
TGTGCCAGCAGTCGAGAGGCTAGCGGTTCCTACGAGCAGTACTTC
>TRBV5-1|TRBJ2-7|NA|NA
CASSLSSYGEQYF
TGCGCCAGCAGTTTGTCTTCGTATGGGGAGCAGTACTTC
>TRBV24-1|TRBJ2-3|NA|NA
CATSDRLLTDTQYF
TGTGCCACCAGTGACAGACTACTCACAGATACGCAGTATTTT
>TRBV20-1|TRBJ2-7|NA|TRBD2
CSANPSSGRTYEQYF
TGCAGTGCCAACCCCTCTAGCGGGAGGACGTACGAGCAGTACTTC
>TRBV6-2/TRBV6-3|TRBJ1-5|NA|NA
CASSEWGGLHQPQHF
TGTGCCAGCAGTGAGTGGGGGGGTCTACATCAGCCCCAGCATTTT